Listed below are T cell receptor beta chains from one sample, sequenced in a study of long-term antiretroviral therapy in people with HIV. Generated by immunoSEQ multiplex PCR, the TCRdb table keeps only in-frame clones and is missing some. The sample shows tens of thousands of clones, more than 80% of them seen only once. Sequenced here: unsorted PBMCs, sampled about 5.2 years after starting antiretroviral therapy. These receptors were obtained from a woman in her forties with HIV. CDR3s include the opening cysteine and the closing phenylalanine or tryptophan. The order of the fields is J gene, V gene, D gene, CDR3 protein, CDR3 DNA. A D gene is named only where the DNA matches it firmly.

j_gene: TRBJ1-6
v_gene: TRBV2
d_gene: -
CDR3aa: CASVTGTGISPLHF
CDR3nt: TGTGCCAGCGTCACCGGGACCGGGATATCACCCCTCCACTTT

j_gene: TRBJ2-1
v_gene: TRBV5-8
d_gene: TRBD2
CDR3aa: CASSLGTSGNNEQFF
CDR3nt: TGTGCCAGCAGCTTGGGGACTAGCGGAAATAATGAGCAGTTCTTC

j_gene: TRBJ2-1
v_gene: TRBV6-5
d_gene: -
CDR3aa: CASSPSNGYNEQFF
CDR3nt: TGTGCCAGCAGTCCCTCCAATGGATACAATGAGCAGTTCTTC

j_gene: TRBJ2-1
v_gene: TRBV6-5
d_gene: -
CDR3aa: CASSYVPGEFNEQFF
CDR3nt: TGTGCCAGCAGTTACGTTCCCGGGGAGTTCAATGAGCAGTTCTTC

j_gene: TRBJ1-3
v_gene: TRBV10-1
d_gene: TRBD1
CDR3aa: CATSYPGGQTMNF
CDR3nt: TGCGCCACCTCTTATCCAGGGGGACAAACCATGAATTTT

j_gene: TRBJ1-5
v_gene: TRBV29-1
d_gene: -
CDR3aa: CSVSMGGSSNQPQHF
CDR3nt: TGCAGCGTTTCCATGGGGGGATCAAGCAATCAGCCCCAGCATTTT

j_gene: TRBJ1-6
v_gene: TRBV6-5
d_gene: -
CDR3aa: CASSYLQGYSPLHF
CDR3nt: TGTGCCAGCAGTTACCTCCAGGGGTATTCACCCCTCCACTTT

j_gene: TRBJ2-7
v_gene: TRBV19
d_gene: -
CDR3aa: CASTKNGEAVYEQYF
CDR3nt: TGTGCCAGTACCAAAAACGGCGAGGCAGTCTACGAGCAGTACTTC

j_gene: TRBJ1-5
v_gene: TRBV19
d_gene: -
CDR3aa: CASSPSPFQPQHF
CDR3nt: TGTGCCAGTAGTCCCTCTCCTTTTCAGCCCCAGCATTTT

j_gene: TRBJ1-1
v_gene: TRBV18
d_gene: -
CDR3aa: CASSQGMNTEAFF
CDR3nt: TGTGCCAGCTCACAGGGGATGAACACTGAAGCTTTCTTT

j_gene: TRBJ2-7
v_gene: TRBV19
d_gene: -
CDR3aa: CASSKQHRSSYEQYF
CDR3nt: TGTGCCAGTAGTAAACAGCATAGGAGCTCCTACGAGCAGTACTTC

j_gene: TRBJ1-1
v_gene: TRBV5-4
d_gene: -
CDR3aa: CASSLEGLGTEAFF
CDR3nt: TGTGCCAGCAGCTTGGAAGGTCTCGGCACTGAAGCTTTCTTT

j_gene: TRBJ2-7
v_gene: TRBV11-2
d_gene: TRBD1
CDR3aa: CASSTDRVAYEQYF
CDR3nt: TGTGCCAGCAGCACTGACAGGGTCGCTTACGAGCAGTACTTC

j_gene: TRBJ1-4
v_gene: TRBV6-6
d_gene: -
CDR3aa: CASSDPAGAREKLFF
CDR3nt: TGTGCCAGCAGTGACCCGGCGGGGGCGCGTGAAAAACTGTTTTTT

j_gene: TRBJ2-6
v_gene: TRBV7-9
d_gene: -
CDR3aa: CASSPAYSGANVLTF
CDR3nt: TGTGCCAGCAGTCCGGCCTACTCTGGGGCCAACGTCCTGACTTTC

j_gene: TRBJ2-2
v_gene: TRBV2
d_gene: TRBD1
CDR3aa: CASWGQGNTGELFF
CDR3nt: TGTGCCAGCTGGGGACAGGGGAACACCGGGGAGCTGTTTTTT

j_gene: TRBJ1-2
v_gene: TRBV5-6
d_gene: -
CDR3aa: CASSIPDQGFYGYTF
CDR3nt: TGTGCCAGCAGCATCCCCGACCAGGGTTTCTATGGCTACACCTTC

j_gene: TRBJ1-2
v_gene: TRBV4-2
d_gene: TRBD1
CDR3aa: CASSSDRGGGYTF
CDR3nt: TGTGCCAGCAGCTCCGACAGGGGGGGCGGCTACACCTTC

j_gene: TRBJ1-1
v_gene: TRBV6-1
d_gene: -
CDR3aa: CASIIFRVPNTEAFF
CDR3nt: TGTGCCAGCATAATTTTTCGGGTCCCGAACACTGAAGCTTTCTTT

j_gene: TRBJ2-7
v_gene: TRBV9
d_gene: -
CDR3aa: CASSAPGSEQYF
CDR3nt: TGTGCCAGCAGCGCCCCCGGGTCCGAGCAGTACTTC

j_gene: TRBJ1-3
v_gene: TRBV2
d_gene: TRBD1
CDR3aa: CASSEAQAGQGTIYF
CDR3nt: TGTGCCAGCAGTGAAGCGCAGGCGGGACAGGGAACCATATATTTT

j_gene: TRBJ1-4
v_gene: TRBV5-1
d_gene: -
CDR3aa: CASSLATDNNEKLFF
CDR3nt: TGCGCCAGCAGTCTAGCGACAGACAATAATGAAAAACTGTTTTTT

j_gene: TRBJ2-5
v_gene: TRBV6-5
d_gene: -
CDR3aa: CASSPQGGTETQYF
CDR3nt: TGTGCCAGCAGCCCCCAGGGGGGGACCGAGACCCAGTACTTC

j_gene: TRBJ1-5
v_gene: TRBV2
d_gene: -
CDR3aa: CASRQDSLSGNQPQHF
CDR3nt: TGTGCCAGCAGACAGGACAGCTTATCGGGCAATCAGCCCCAGCATTTT

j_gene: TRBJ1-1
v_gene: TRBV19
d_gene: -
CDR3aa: CASSIQGDRTEAFF
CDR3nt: TGTGCCAGTAGTATCCAAGGGGATCGGACTGAAGCTTTCTTT

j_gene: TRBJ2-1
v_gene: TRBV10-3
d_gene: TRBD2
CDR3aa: CAISEFASGRVSYNEQFF
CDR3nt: TGTGCCATCAGTGAGTTTGCTAGCGGGAGGGTGTCCTACAATGAGCAGTTCTTC